This T cell receptor beta chain is drawn from a study of read filtering for tumor transcriptome and immune sequencing. Looking at the study overall: After DNase treatment, RNA was made into whole-transcriptome libraries.

Per germline, CDR1 MDHEN and CDR2 SYDVKM. This CDR3 comprises 15 residues. The germline V and J ends were trimmed by 4 bases and 4 bases, with 16 bases remaining between them. This library used around 0.4 ug RNA and molecular barcoded adaptors spanning alpha/delta and beta/gamma chains. MiXCR, applied by TCRdb to the reads, yields one record per CDR3 protein. The sample includes about 58,000 distinct CDR3 sequences, about 12% of them seen just once. Findings and caveats of the study: In IR-seq, single-read clonotypes were 75% to 90% of clonotypes but approximately 3.5% of reads. Correlation between methods rose after single-read clonotypes were removed.

This clonotype was recorded many times. The antigen remains undetermined. Sample: a population of CD138-negative cells sorted from bone marrow. This receptor was obtained from a donor aged 40 or older with multiple myeloma. The chain is built from TRBV28 and TRBJ1-2; D not resolved. CDR3 region: CASSSPRTASYGYTF. The CDR3 bases are TGTGCCAGCAGTTCACCCCGAACCGCGAGCTATGGCTACACCTTC.